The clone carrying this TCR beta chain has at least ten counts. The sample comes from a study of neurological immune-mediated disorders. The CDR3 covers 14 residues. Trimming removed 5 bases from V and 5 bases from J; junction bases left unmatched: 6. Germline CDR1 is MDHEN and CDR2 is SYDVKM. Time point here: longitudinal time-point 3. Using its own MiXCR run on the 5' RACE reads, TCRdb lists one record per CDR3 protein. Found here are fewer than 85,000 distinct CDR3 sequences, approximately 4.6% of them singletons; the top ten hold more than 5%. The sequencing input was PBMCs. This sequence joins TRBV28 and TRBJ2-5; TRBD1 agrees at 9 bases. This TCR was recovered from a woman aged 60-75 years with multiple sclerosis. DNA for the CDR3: TGTGCCAGCAGTCGGGACAGGGTTATGGAGACCCAGTACTTC. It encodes CASSRDRVMETQYF. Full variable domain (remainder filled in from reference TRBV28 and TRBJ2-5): DVKVTQSSRYLVKRTGEKVFLECVQDMDHENMFWYRQDPGLGLRLIYFSYDVKMKEKGDIPEGYSVSREKKERFSLILESASTNQTSMYLCASSRDRVMETQYFGPGTRLLVL.